This T cell receptor (beta chain) was sequenced for a study of OX40 agonist ivuxolimab in advanced cancers. Looking at the study overall: The costimulatory receptor OX40 (CD134) was targeted by ivuxolimab, a fully human IgG2 agonistic monoclonal antibody. Intravenous ivuxolimab was administered to patients every 2 weeks at six dose levels: 0.01, 0.1, 0.3, 1.5, 3 and 10 mg/kg. Of the 50 or so patients in dose escalation, approximately 20 had hepatocellular carcinoma, some 15 had melanoma, 9 had renal cell carcinoma and 9 had head and neck cancer. In the dose-escalation cohort, around four fifths of patients were male, and the mean age was around 60 years, with a range of roughly 20 to 85. Prior anti-PD-1, anti-PD-L1 or anti-CTLA-4 therapy was permitted, and 40% of dose-escalation patients had received checkpoint inhibitors. Partial responses occurred in three dose-escalation patients: two with cutaneous melanoma and one with hepatocellular carcinoma. The purpose of peripheral TCRbeta sequencing was to test whether ivuxolimab changed TCR sequence diversity and led to clonal T-cell expansion. The monotherapy dose-escalation portion (N of about 50 patients) of the phase I ivuxolimab trial is reported in the paper. Here is what the overall study found, with its caveats: At doses of 0.1 to 3.0 mg/kg, clonal expansion of both CD4+ and CD8+ blood T cells was observed from baseline to week 6. After ivuxolimab, more expanded clones were found on average in CD8+ T cells than in CD4+ T cells. Low levels of normalized T-cell clonal expansion were also seen in some patients who did not respond. In the 0.1-3.0 mg/kg groups, partial responders had among the lowest normalized peripheral clonal expansion, particularly in CD8+ T cells. The antigen specificity of the clonally expanded peripheral T cells was not determined.

To sequence the TCRbeta CDR3 region, genomic DNA was isolated from the sorted cells. TCRbeta CDR3 regions were sequenced using the immunoSEQ Assay. The clones in this table, taken by TCRdb from immuneACCESS, are in-frame only. Not every clone is retained; where verified, under half of the shortfall comes from an unresolved V gene, and the cause of the rest is unknown. Present in this sample are 45,000 to 55,000 clones, 84% of which were seen just once. The ten largest clones capture roughly 1.7% of the sample. The trial excluded patients who had a history of autoimmune disease or who were on systemic immunosuppression. In every dose cohort, peripheral blood was drawn for TCR sequencing at baseline, cycle 4 day 1, and cycle 7 day 1. Samples came from an open-label, multicenter, first-in-human phase I dose-escalation trial of ivuxolimab. Adults with locally advanced or metastatic melanoma, renal cell carcinoma, hepatocellular carcinoma or head and neck squamous cell carcinoma were enrolled in the trial. Before TCR sequencing, CD4+ T cells and CD8+ T cells were sorted from peripheral blood as separate populations.

Concerning this clone itself: Its specific antigen is unknown. No qualities accompany the bases; no much larger clone lies one base away.

Sample: CD4+ or CD8+ T cells sorted from blood, taken in a trial of the OX40 agonist ivuxolimab. The receptor's source is an adult with an advanced solid tumor such as melanoma, head and neck, liver or kidney cancer.

For the CDR3, the sequence is CASNRGGGNYEQYF. The nucleotides read TGTGCCAGCAATAGGGGCGGTGGTAACTACGAGCAGTACTTC. The chain links TRBV2 with TRBJ2-7; tentative D gene TRBD1, with 5 bases matching. The cysteine opens and the phenylalanine closes a CDR3 of 14 amino acids. Solely the CDR3 DNA is kept, with 42 bases framed from the first base. Per the germline V gene, SNHLY is the CDR1 and FYNNEI is the CDR2. Between the V and J ends, shortened by 7 bases and 3 bases respectively, the junction contains 16 bases. The entire variable domain, with the stretches around the CDR3 drawn from the reference TRBV2 and TRBJ2-7 proteins, is EPEVTQTPSHQVTQMGQEVILRCVPISNHLYFYWYRQILGQKVEFLVSFYNNEISEKSEIFDDQFSVERPDGSNFTLKIRSTKLEDSAMYFCASNRGGGNYEQYFGPGTRLTVT.